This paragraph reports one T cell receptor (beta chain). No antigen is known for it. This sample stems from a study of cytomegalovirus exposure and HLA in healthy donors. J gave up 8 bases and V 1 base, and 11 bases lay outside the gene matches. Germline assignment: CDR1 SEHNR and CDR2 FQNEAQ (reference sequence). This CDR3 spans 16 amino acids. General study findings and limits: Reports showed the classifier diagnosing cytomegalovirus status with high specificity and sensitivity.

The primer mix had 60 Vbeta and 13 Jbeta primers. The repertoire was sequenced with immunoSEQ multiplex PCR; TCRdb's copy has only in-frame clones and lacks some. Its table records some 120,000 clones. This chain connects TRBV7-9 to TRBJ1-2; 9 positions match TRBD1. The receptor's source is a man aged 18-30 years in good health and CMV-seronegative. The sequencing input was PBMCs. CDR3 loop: CASSLGQGESVWGYTF. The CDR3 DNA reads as TGTGCCAGCAGCTTAGGACAGGGGGAATCTGTTTGGGGCTACACCTTC.